This T cell receptor (beta chain) derives from a study of T-cell reconstitution after alpha-beta-depleted transplantation in children. V lost 4 bases to trimming and J lost 0 bases, with 9 bases between them. The CDR3 is made up of 14 amino acids. Germline CDR1 is KGHDR and CDR2 is SFDVKD. The library targeted TCRbeta and was prepared with unique molecular identifiers. TCRdb independently ran MiXCR on the PCR reads; one entry per CDR3 protein. The data show nearly 400,000 distinct CDR3 sequences, over 20% seen once. A few counts support this clonotype. The specimen comprised PBMCs from the stem cell graft donor, sampled from the stem cell graft. This chain connects TRBV24-1 to TRBJ2-7; D may correspond to TRBD1 or TRBD2 (5 bases each). The TCR was taken from a human donor who donated a stem cell graft to a child with acute myeloid leukemia. CDR3 sequence reads: CATSEGPYSYEQYF. CDR3 DNA sequence: TGTGCCACCAGTGAGGGACCCTACTCCTACGAGCAGTACTTC.